A selection of T cell receptor beta chains follows, all from one sample in a study of graft-versus-host responses after intestinal transplantation. The repertoire was sequenced with immunoSEQ multiplex PCR; TCRdb's copy has only in-frame clones and lacks some. The sample lists under 150,000 clones; 75% to 95% were seen once. What these receptors recognize is not known. Sequences were derived from unstimulated CD4+ T cells sorted from spleen or lymph node cells, sampled before intestinal transplant. These receptors all come from a human donor who received an intestinal transplant. Each CDR3 is given with its conserved first and last residue. Fields, in order: J gene, V gene, clone size, D gene, CDR3 DNA, CDR3 protein. A D gene is named only where the DNA matches it firmly. Some rows have no size entry. The others give once, few or many, or a class for an expanded clone.

J: TRBJ2-3; V: TRBV6-5; size: -; D: TRBD1; DNA: TGTGCCAGCAGTCGGACAGGCGCTAGCACAGATACGCAGTATTTT; CDR3: CASSRTGASTDTQYF
J: TRBJ2-7; V: TRBV28; size: -; D: TRBD2; DNA: TGTGCCAGCAGTTCGGGACTACCCTACGAGCAGTACTTC; CDR3: CASSSGLPYEQYF
J: TRBJ2-7; V: TRBV6-6; size: -; D: -; DNA: TGTGCCAGCAGTTACCCAGGCGGGGCAGTAGGCGAGCAGTACTTC; CDR3: CASSYPGGAVGEQYF
J: TRBJ1-5; V: TRBV28; size: -; D: -; DNA: TGTGCCAGCAGTCCTTTAGGGGGGGGCGGGCAGCCCCAGCATTTT; CDR3: CASSPLGGGGQPQHF
J: TRBJ1-1; V: TRBV4-1; size: few; D: -; DNA: TGCGCCAGCAGCCAAGCAAACACTGAAGCTTTCTTT; CDR3: CASSQANTEAFF
J: TRBJ1-1; V: TRBV28; size: -; D: TRBD1; DNA: TGTGCCAGCAGTCCTCGACAGGGTATGAACACTGAAGCTTTCTTT; CDR3: CASSPRQGMNTEAFF
J: TRBJ1-1; V: TRBV27; size: -; D: TRBD1; DNA: TGTGCCAGCAGTAGATGGACAGGGGGCAAGAACACTGAAGCTTTCTTT; CDR3: CASSRWTGGKNTEAFF
J: TRBJ2-2; V: TRBV10-2; size: once; D: TRBD2; DNA: TGCGCCAGTTTAAGCGGGGGTTACACCGGGGAGCTGTTTTTT; CDR3: CASLSGGYTGELFF
J: TRBJ2-7; V: TRBV5-5; size: -; D: -; DNA: TGTGCCAGCAGCTTACGGGACACGAGCTCCTACGAGCAGTACTTC; CDR3: CASSLRDTSSYEQYF
J: TRBJ1-4; V: TRBV7-9; size: -; D: -; DNA: TGTGCCAGCAGCATAAATGAAAAACTGTTTTTT; CDR3: CASSINEKLFF
J: TRBJ2-7; V: TRBV7-9; size: -; D: TRBD1; DNA: TGTGCCAGCAGCTCAATCCTCGGGACAGGACACTACGAGCAGTACTTC; CDR3: CASSSILGTGHYEQYF
J: TRBJ2-5; V: TRBV7-2; size: once; D: -; DNA: TGTGCCAGCAGCCCCCAGACAGTACAAGAGACCCAGTACTTC; CDR3: CASSPQTVQETQYF
J: TRBJ1-4; V: TRBV5-1; size: -; D: -; DNA: TGCGCCAGCGCCGCGGGGGGGGGTAATGAAAAACTGTTTTTT; CDR3: CASAAGGGNEKLFF
J: TRBJ1-5; V: TRBV28; size: -; D: TRBD1; DNA: TGTGCCAGCAGTTTCTACCCGGGACAGGGGAAGTCTCAGCCCCAGCATTTT; CDR3: CASSFYPGQGKSQPQHF
J: TRBJ1-1; V: TRBV11-2; size: -; D: -; DNA: TGTGCCAGCAGCACAACCTCAGGGAGGGTCACTGAAGCTTTCTTT; CDR3: CASSTTSGRVTEAFF
J: TRBJ1-1; V: TRBV11-2; size: -; D: TRBD1; DNA: TGTGCCAGCAGCCGCGACAGGGGGAGGGAAGCTTTCTTT; CDR3: CASSRDRGREAFF
J: TRBJ1-4; V: TRBV28; size: -; D: TRBD1; DNA: TGTGCCAGCACCACAGGGGGCGGCAAACTGTTTTTT; CDR3: CASTTGGGKLFF
J: TRBJ1-2; V: TRBV6-5; size: -; D: -; DNA: TGTGCCAGCACCACGGTTATGAACTATGGCTACACCTTC; CDR3: CASTTVMNYGYTF
J: TRBJ2-7; V: TRBV29-1; size: -; D: -; DNA: TGCAGCGTTGACAGGGAAGGATTGGGGGAGCAGTACTTC; CDR3: CSVDREGLGEQYF
J: TRBJ1-2; V: TRBV27; size: once; D: TRBD1; DNA: TGTGCCAGCAGTCCCAACCTCGGACAGGGGAGGTATGGCTACACCTTC; CDR3: CASSPNLGQGRYGYTF
J: TRBJ1-1; V: TRBV4-1; size: -; D: -; DNA: TGCGCCAGCAGCCTACAGACGGCGAACACTGAAGCTTTCTTT; CDR3: CASSLQTANTEAFF
J: TRBJ2-7; V: TRBV5-6; size: -; D: -; DNA: TGTGCCAGCAGCTCGTCAAGCCAGGGCAGGAGAAGCGAGCAGTACTTC; CDR3: CASSSSSQGRRSEQYF
J: TRBJ2-7; V: TRBV7-9; size: -; D: TRBD1; DNA: TGTGCCAGCAGCCGCCGGGACAGGCTCGACGAGCAGTACTTC; CDR3: CASSRRDRLDEQYF
J: TRBJ2-7; V: TRBV2; size: once; D: -; DNA: TGTGCCAGCAGTGAGCTAAAAACCTACGAGCAGTACTTC; CDR3: CASSELKTYEQYF
J: TRBJ1-6; V: TRBV30; size: -; D: -; DNA: TGTGCCTGGAGTGTACAAGTGGATTCACCCCTCCACTTT; CDR3: CAWSVQVDSPLHF
J: TRBJ1-6; V: TRBV27; size: -; D: -; DNA: TGTGCCAGCACCCCCAGCGCCAAACAGGTTAATTCACCCCTCCACTTT; CDR3: CASTPSAKQVNSPLHF
J: TRBJ2-7; V: TRBV19; size: -; D: TRBD2; DNA: TGTGCCAGTAGTATAGTGGCCAGCGGGAGACGCTACGAGCAGTACTTC; CDR3: CASSIVASGRRYEQYF
J: TRBJ1-4; V: TRBV19; size: -; D: TRBD1; DNA: TGTGCCAGTAGTGTCCTCCGGGGACAGGCTAATGAAAAACTGTTTTTT; CDR3: CASSVLRGQANEKLFF
J: TRBJ1-5; V: TRBV30; size: -; D: -; DNA: TGTGCCTGGAGTCATGGGCAGGTCAATCAGCCCCAGCATTTT; CDR3: CAWSHGQVNQPQHF